A selection of T cell receptor beta chains follows, all from one sample in a study of cytomegalovirus exposure and HLA in healthy donors. Clones were read by immunoSEQ multiplex PCR, and TCRdb kept only the in-frame ones, dropping some. The table has 210,000 or so clones, around 89% seen once; the top ten hold about 1%. Sequenced: PBMCs. All receptors come from a woman aged 18-35 years in good health and CMV-seronegative. The CDR3 runs from the conserved cysteine through the conserved F or W. D genes are given only for firm matches.

D: TRBD2
V: TRBV5-1
J: TRBJ2-7
CDR3: CASRPGLAGAYEQYF

D: NA
V: TRBV7-2
J: TRBJ2-3
CDR3: CASSLGGAVNTQYF

D: NA
V: TRBV2
J: TRBJ2-5
CDR3: CASSVRVETQYF

D: NA
V: TRBV5-4
J: TRBJ2-7
CDR3: CASRFSVSSYEQYF

D: NA
V: TRBV21-1
J: TRBJ1-1
CDR3: CARITGVHTEAFF

D: TRBD2
V: TRBV5-1
J: TRBJ2-3
CDR3: CASSWLGTSSDTQYF

D: TRBD1
V: TRBV9
J: TRBJ1-2
CDR3: CASSERTGGDGYTF

D: NA
V: TRBV6-6
J: TRBJ2-7
CDR3: CASSWNRVSYEQYF

D: NA
V: TRBV4-2
J: TRBJ1-1
CDR3: CASSPILGAQMNTEAFF

D: TRBD1
V: TRBV6-1
J: TRBJ1-1
CDR3: CASSEAHRGEAFF

D: TRBD2
V: TRBV2
J: TRBJ2-3
CDR3: CASSSGTSGVDTQYF

D: NA
V: TRBV2
J: TRBJ2-5
CDR3: CASSVPGTSTQYF

D: TRBD2
V: TRBV7-3
J: TRBJ2-5
CDR3: CASSLTGRGQETQYF

D: TRBD1
V: TRBV19
J: TRBJ1-3
CDR3: CASRTGGGYTIYF

D: NA
V: TRBV27
J: TRBJ1-1
CDR3: CASTSRGSTEAFF

D: TRBD2
V: TRBV10-1
J: TRBJ2-7
CDR3: CASSSGRRLYEQYF

D: NA
V: TRBV5-8
J: TRBJ1-4
CDR3: CASSPWSGGELFF

D: NA
V: TRBV5-1
J: TRBJ1-4
CDR3: CASPCQRCRDTKPNEKLFF

D: NA
V: TRBV18
J: TRBJ1-6
CDR3: CASSPTGTNSPLHF

D: NA
V: TRBV7-3
J: TRBJ1-1
CDR3: CASSSGGSMNTEAFF

D: TRBD2
V: TRBV6-5
J: TRBJ2-7
CDR3: CASSGTSGGSYEQYF

D: NA
V: TRBV4-3
J: TRBJ2-7
CDR3: CASSQEVGVEQYF

D: NA
V: TRBV7-9
J: TRBJ2-7
CDR3: CSSSSNRREQYF

D: NA
V: TRBV11-2
J: TRBJ1-2
CDR3: CASSLDLGIGVAYGYTF

D: NA
V: TRBV10-1
J: TRBJ2-7
CDR3: CASSESLGPDYEQYF

D: TRBD1
V: TRBV9
J: TRBJ1-6
CDR3: CASSGDRGHSPLHF

D: TRBD1
V: TRBV5-1
J: TRBJ1-1
CDR3: CASSRDSSNTEAFF

D: NA
V: TRBV7-2
J: TRBJ2-3
CDR3: CASSWGLTDTQYF

D: NA
V: TRBV7-9
J: TRBJ2-3
CDR3: CASSQPRGVNQPDTQYF

D: TRBD2
V: TRBV7-7
J: TRBJ2-1
CDR3: CASSLGTSGSDEQFF

D: TRBD2
V: TRBV5-4
J: TRBJ2-1
CDR3: CASTRAGGGGASEQFF

D: TRBD2
V: TRBV5-1
J: TRBJ2-1
CDR3: CASSLAGLAGAPNNEQFF

D: NA
V: TRBV6-1
J: TRBJ2-7
CDR3: CASSASGLTTTYEQYF

D: NA
V: TRBV4-1
J: TRBJ1-3
CDR3: CASSRRQESGNTIYF

D: NA
V: TRBV4-2
J: TRBJ1-4
CDR3: CASSQAREATNEKLFF

D: TRBD1
V: TRBV7-2
J: TRBJ1-4
CDR3: CASSQQGAEEKLFF

D: TRBD2
V: TRBV9
J: TRBJ2-7
CDR3: CASSVGGGTHLYEQYF

D: TRBD1
V: TRBV9
J: TRBJ1-3
CDR3: CASSDSGQGTNTMYF

D: TRBD1
V: TRBV5-6
J: TRBJ1-1
CDR3: CASSLQEHRGYTEAFF

D: NA
V: TRBV27
J: TRBJ1-2
CDR3: CASSPHYREPNYGYTF

D: TRBD2
V: TRBV4-3
J: TRBJ2-1
CDR3: CASSHGTSGSGEQFF

D: TRBD2
V: TRBV29-1
J: TRBJ2-4
CDR3: CSAAGGTDIQYF

D: TRBD2
V: TRBV7-2
J: TRBJ2-3
CDR3: CASSPRTSGSTDTQYF

D: NA
V: TRBV15
J: TRBJ2-3
CDR3: CATSRGAGTSTDTQYF

D: NA
V: TRBV4-1
J: TRBJ1-2
CDR3: CASSQVRTADVYGYTF

D: NA
V: TRBV5-6
J: TRBJ2-7
CDR3: CASSGPGRDF

D: TRBD2
V: TRBV11-2
J: TRBJ2-1
CDR3: CASSLVASGGIHEQFF

D: NA
V: TRBV7-9
J: TRBJ1-2
CDR3: CASLQGPYGYTF

D: TRBD1
V: TRBV27
J: TRBJ1-5
CDR3: CASSQGAGDQPQHF

D: TRBD2
V: TRBV7-6
J: TRBJ2-5
CDR3: CASSLSGTSGDQETQYF

D: TRBD2
V: TRBV5-6
J: TRBJ2-7
CDR3: CASSFSLAGAYEQYF

D: TRBD2
V: TRBV9
J: TRBJ2-5
CDR3: CASSLGWTSGGQETQYF

D: NA
V: TRBV7-9
J: TRBJ2-5
CDR3: CASSGGALYQETQYF

D: TRBD2
V: TRBV4-2
J: TRBJ2-7
CDR3: CASSQDVAGGYEQYF

D: TRBD1
V: TRBV10-1
J: TRBJ2-1
CDR3: CASSGGTGGVNEQFF

D: NA
V: TRBV7-9
J: TRBJ2-3
CDR3: CASSPAGEDTQYF

D: TRBD2
V: TRBV5-1
J: TRBJ2-7
CDR3: CASSLRTSGNYEQYF

D: NA
V: TRBV7-9
J: TRBJ1-1
CDR3: CASSLQRAARNTEAFF

D: TRBD2
V: TRBV4-2
J: TRBJ2-7
CDR3: CASSQETAGGFYEQYF